This T cell receptor (beta chain) was sequenced for a study of blood T cell repertoires in COVID-19 (dated by TCRdb to 2020 to 2022). Notes on the research overall: The collaborator samples originated in the United States, Italy and Spain and spanned the acute and convalescent phases of COVID-19. Samples were obtained from the ongoing ImmuneRACE study (first 160 participants) and from 1,000 to 1,500 subjects provided by 6 global collaborators. The prospective study material was composed of cDNA or gDNA derived from T cells, B-cell-depleted T cells, or PBMCs. Where available, HLA class I and class II types were obtained from metadata supplied by the sample provider rather than from assay-based typing. The repertoires were released in a freely available public database meant as a resource for research on the immune response to SARS-CoV-2. Nearly every sample came with metadata listing a de-identified subject ID, COVID-19 status, age in years and sex. Deeply sampled blood TCRbeta repertoires from subjects exposed to, actively infected with, or recovered from COVID-19 were included in the dataset. Overall study results and their limits: The quantity of clinical and demographic metadata differed by source and by participant and was supplied without curation.

This clone was counted only a few times. Its cognate antigen has yet to be identified. No base quality information exists; no much larger clone differs at one position. Each collaborating institution followed its own protocols to collect whole blood in K2EDTA tubes. For TCRbeta analysis, collaborators shipped samples in one of three forms: frozen whole blood, isolated PBMCs, or DNA extracted from either of those sample types. The immunoSEQ Assay, a bias-controlled multiplex PCR, was used to amplify TCRbeta CDR3 regions from genomic DNA. As for the authors' bioinformatics: The number of nucleated cells in each sample was estimated by amplification of reference gene primers within the assay. To quantify the absolute abundance of each unique TCRbeta CDR3 rearrangement, sequence reads were collapsed and filtered. Productive Simpson clonality was computed per sample as the square root of Simpson's diversity index over productive rearrangements. Sourced from immuneACCESS, this table was stored by TCRdb with only in-frame sequences that have V and J called. A share of the clones is absent; for the studies checked, an unresolved V gene accounts for under half, and the remainder has no known explanation. V, J and clone size reflect that table, while D and trimming were determined from the DNA. This sample comprises 65,000 to 75,000 clones, about four fifths of them detected only once. The biggest ten clones account for about 5% of the sample.

The CDR3 covers 14 residues, taking in both the cysteine and the phenylalanine. The only DNA kept is the CDR3, 42 bases in frame from the first base. V sheds 0 bases and J sheds 8 bases, leaving 14 bases between their ends. The germline V gene provides CDR1 SGHRS and CDR2 YFSETQ. Here the chain combines TRBV5-1 and TRBJ1-2; TRBD1 is perhaps the D gene, given 5 matching bases. The sequence was obtained from a woman in her sixties or seventies with acute or convalescent COVID-19. The sample comprised peripheral blood. The CDR3 protein is CASSLERGLGGYTF. The DNA sequence follows: TGCGCCAGCAGCTTGGAAAGGGGCCTGGGAGGCTACACCTTC.